This T cell receptor beta chain was identified in a study of cytomegalovirus exposure and HLA in healthy donors. CDR3 length: 12 amino acids. Germline CDR1 MNHNS, CDR2 SASEGT. The PCR ran on 60 Vbeta and 13 Jbeta primers. Libraries were prepared by immunoSEQ multiplex PCR; TCRdb keeps only in-frame clonotypes and omits some of them. This table has about 140,000 clones, 78% appearing once. Sequencing was done on a sample of PBMCs. The source of this sequence is a female donor in good health and CMV-seronegative. The chain combines TRBV6-1 with TRBJ2-5; D perhaps matches TRBD2 (5 bases). The end of the DNA is better explained by TRBJ2-7, so the J call may be wrong. The CDR3 sequence: CASSERRDEQYF. The CDR3 DNA reads as TGTGCCAGCAGTGAACGGCGGGACGAGCAGTACTTC.